These T cell receptor beta chains were read from a single sample in a study of post-analysis software for immune sequencing data. TCRdb independently ran MiXCR on the PCR reads; one entry per CDR3 protein. The sample contains about 460,000 distinct CDR3 sequences, roughly 46% of which appear only once. The sample comprised blood. Receptors were obtained from a girl aged 10-17 years with multiple sclerosis. Both conserved end residues are part of each CDR3. The listing skips clone size in some rows; elsewhere it reads once, few, many or a size class.

>-|TRBV2|TRBJ2-7
CASSEGHSDSYEQYF
>once|TRBV21-1|TRBJ1-5
CASSKGEGMDQPQHF
>few|TRBV29-1|TRBJ2-1
CSVISSSSYNEQFF
>-|TRBV11-2|TRBJ2-5
CASNHPTGTTYNEQYF
>few|TRBV20-1|TRBJ2-7
CSARGLASYEQYF
>-|TRBV12-3/TRBV12-4|TRBJ2-1
CASSVGQGYYNEQFF
>-|TRBV7-2|TRBJ2-5
CASSLTDRETQYF
>-|TRBV24-1|TRBJ2-1
CATSDSTSGRNSYNEQFF
>-|TRBV12-3/TRBV12-4|-
CASGPSGGGSLDEQYF
>few|TRBV5-1|TRBJ2-3
CASSLQSTDTQYF
>-|TRBV15|TRBJ2-1
CATSRDLGEQFF
>-|TRBV9|TRBJ2-3
CASSSLRLAGVDTQYF
>few|TRBV29-1|TRBJ1-1
CSVELGGNTEAFF
>-|TRBV7-2|TRBJ1-1
CASSLSEGYALVSFF
>few|TRBV9|TRBJ2-5
CASSPRTGGVETQYF
>few|TRBV29-1|TRBJ1-2
CSEDNGYTF
>few|TRBV9|TRBJ1-2
CASSGRQGTTTLAGYTF
>-|TRBV15|TRBJ1-5
CATSRGDSNQPQHF
>-|TRBV27|-
CASSPGGANIQYF
>-|TRBV2|TRBJ1-2
CASSQEQNGGGYTF
>few|TRBV6-5|TRBJ2-7
CASRPEAGGYSYEQYF
>few|TRBV29-1|TRBJ2-1
CSVCIGGRGNEQFF
>few|TRBV20-1|TRBJ2-1
CSARGTSGFVNEQFF
>-|TRBV20-1|TRBJ2-7
CSASSPWAGPYEQYF
>few|TRBV12-3/TRBV12-4|TRBJ1-2
CASSFQSGRGYTF
>once|TRBV4-2|TRBJ2-3
CASSQAPSSTDTQYF
>few|TRBV20-1|TRBJ2-7
CSARDGRLGTGREQYF
>many|TRBV28|TRBJ2-2
CASSSTSGSITGELFF
>few|TRBV6-2/TRBV6-3|TRBJ2-7
CASNKRGTESYEQYF
>-|TRBV12-3/TRBV12-4|TRBJ2-7
CASSFSGGRKSSYEQYF
>-|TRBV3-1|TRBJ2-3
CASGGPGGYTGTQYF
>-|TRBV5-1|TRBJ2-5
CASSFRWDSIQETQYF
>once|TRBV20-1|TRBJ2-2
CSALGRAGELFF
>-|TRBV7-3|TRBJ2-1
CASRLSGSSYNEQFF
>few|TRBV10-3|TRBJ2-5
CAIRPGTAGSQETQYF
>-|TRBV10-3|TRBJ2-7
CAISEKDSNYEQYF
>-|TRBV4-1|TRBJ2-7
CASRSGYEQYF
>-|TRBV4-1|TRBJ1-5
CASSQDPGWNQPQHF
>-|TRBV28|TRBJ2-7
CASSGQAMSSYEQYF
>few|TRBV6-6|TRBJ1-1
CASSSWGLNTEAFF
>-|TRBV5-1|TRBJ1-1
CASSLARAGYMNTEAFF
>-|TRBV7-2|TRBJ2-1
CASSSGPLSYNERFF